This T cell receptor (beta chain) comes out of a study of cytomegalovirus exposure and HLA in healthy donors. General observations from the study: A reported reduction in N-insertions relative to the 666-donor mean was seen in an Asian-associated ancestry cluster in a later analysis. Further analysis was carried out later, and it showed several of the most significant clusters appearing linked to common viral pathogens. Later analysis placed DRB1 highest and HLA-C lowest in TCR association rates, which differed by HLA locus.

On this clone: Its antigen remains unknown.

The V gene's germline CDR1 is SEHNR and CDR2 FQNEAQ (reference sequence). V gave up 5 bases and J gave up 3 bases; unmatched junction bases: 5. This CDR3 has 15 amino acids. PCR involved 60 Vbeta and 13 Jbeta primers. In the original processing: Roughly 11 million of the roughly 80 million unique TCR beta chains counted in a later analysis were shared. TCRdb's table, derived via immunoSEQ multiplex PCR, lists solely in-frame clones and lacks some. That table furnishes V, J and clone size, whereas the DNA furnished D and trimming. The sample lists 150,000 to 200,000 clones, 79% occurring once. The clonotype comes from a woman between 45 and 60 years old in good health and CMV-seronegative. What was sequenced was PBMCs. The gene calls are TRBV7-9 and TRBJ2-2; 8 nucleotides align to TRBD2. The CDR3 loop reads CASSPTGGDTGELFF. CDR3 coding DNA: TGTGCCAGCAGCCCTACCGGGGGGGACACCGGGGAGCTGTTTTTT.